This is a list of T cell receptor beta chains from one sample in a study of tumor-infiltrating lymphocytes in localized non-small cell lung cancer. Only in-frame clones appear in the TCRdb table, and some are missing; sequencing was by immunoSEQ multiplex PCR. The profile shows approximately 17,000 clones, roughly 72% of them singletons. Source material: lung tumor tissue. The receptors were gathered from a human donor with non-small cell lung cancer. The CDR3 runs from the conserved cysteine through the conserved F or W. D genes are given only for firm matches. Rows may omit the clone size; those that give it use once, few, many or a size class.

clone size	V gene	J gene	D gene	CDR3 DNA	CDR3 protein
NA	TRBV27	TRBJ1-2	NA	TGTGCCAGCAGGGATGTATTAGGCTACACCTTC	CASRDVLGYTF
once	TRBV29-1	TRBJ1-4	NA	TGCAGCGTTGAAGGGTCCCTAGGGGGAAAACTGTTTTTT	CSVEGSLGGKLFF
NA	TRBV4-1	TRBJ1-4	NA	TGCGCCAGCAGCCTGGAGGTGACCAGGAATGAAAAACTGTTTTTT	CASSLEVTRNEKLFF
once	TRBV14	TRBJ2-5	NA	TGTGCCAGCAGCCCCAACCACCCCGGGGTGGGAGGGACCCAGTACTTC	CASSPNHPGVGGTQYF
NA	TRBV19	TRBJ2-7	NA	TGTGCCAGTAGTTCAGGGGCCTCAATGTACGAGCAGTACTTC	CASSSGASMYEQYF
NA	TRBV4-3	TRBJ2-3	TRBD1	TGCGCCAGCAGCCCAGTCGGGACAGGGGTGGGAGATACGCAGTATTTT	CASSPVGTGVGDTQYF
NA	TRBV29-1	TRBJ2-5	TRBD2	TGCAGCGTAATACTAGCGGCCAAAGAGACCCAGTACTTC	CSVILAAKETQYF
NA	TRBV7-8	TRBJ1-3	NA	TGTGCCAGCAGAGTGGCAGACTCTGGAAACACCATATATTTT	CASRVADSGNTIYF
NA	TRBV5-5	TRBJ1-3	NA	TGTGCCAGCAGCTTTCAGGGAATTGGAAACACCATATATTTT	CASSFQGIGNTIYF
NA	TRBV7-8	TRBJ2-7	NA	TGTGCCAGCAGCCCCTCTAGGAACTACGAGCAGTACTTC	CASSPSRNYEQYF
NA	TRBV7-2	TRBJ2-2	TRBD2	TGTGCCAGCTGTCCCCTCCGGGGGGGCGGCACCGGGGAGCTGTTTTTT	CASCPLRGGGTGELFF
medium-sized	TRBV7-5	TRBJ1-2	NA	TGTGCCAGAAGCTCGTACAGGCTAAGGGACTATGGCTACACCTTC	CARSSYRLRDYGYTF
NA	TRBV28	TRBJ1-2	NA	TGTGCCATCCCCCAGAGTAAGAACAGGGTGTTCGGCTACACCTTC	CAIPQSKNRVFGYTF
NA	TRBV2	TRBJ2-7	NA	TGTGCCAGCAACCTCCTCTACGAGCAGTACTTC	CASNLLYEQYF
medium-sized	TRBV10-1	TRBJ2-1	NA	TGCGCCAGCAGTGAGTACCTTTACAATGAGCAGTTCTTC	CASSEYLYNEQFF
NA	TRBV4-3	TRBJ1-4	NA	TGCGCCAGCAGCCAACTCGATAGGGGGAGGGAAAAACTGTTTTTT	CASSQLDRGREKLFF
NA	TRBV5-4	TRBJ2-1	NA	TGTGCCAGCAGCCCCCCTTTCGGTGAGCAGTTCTTC	CASSPPFGEQFF
NA	TRBV29-1	TRBJ2-1	NA	TGCAGCGTTTCTAGCGTGGGGAACAATGAGCAGTTCTTC	CSVSSVGNNEQFF
NA	TRBV27	TRBJ2-7	TRBD1	TGTGCCAGCTGGGACAGGGGCGACGAGCAGTACTTC	CASWDRGDEQYF
NA	TRBV6-1	TRBJ2-7	NA	TGTGCCAGCAGTGAGGTCGGACTAGAGGGGGACGAGCAGTACTTC	CASSEVGLEGDEQYF
NA	TRBV10-1	TRBJ2-7	NA	TGCGCCAGTTCAAGGGGGACCTACGAGCAGTACTTC	CASSRGTYEQYF
NA	TRBV5-1	TRBJ1-1	NA	TGCGCCAGCAGCTTGGTGGCGGGGGGCACTGAAGCTTTCTTT	CASSLVAGGTEAFF
NA	TRBV7-6	TRBJ1-6	NA	TGTGCCAGCAGCTTAGCAGCCTCCGGGGCGGGACAAAATTCACCCCTCCACTTT	CASSLAASGAGQNSPLHF
NA	TRBV10-2	TRBJ2-7	TRBD2	TGCGCCACCAGGGTAGCGGGGGCAGCCTACGAGCAGTACTTC	CATRVAGAAYEQYF
once	TRBV29-1	TRBJ1-1	TRBD1	TGCAGCGTTGGGGGGGAGCAGGGGGCATGGACTGAAGCTTTCTTT	CSVGGEQGAWTEAFF
NA	TRBV30	TRBJ2-1	NA	TGTGCCTGGACTAGCCTTAGACATGAGCAGTTCTTC	CAWTSLRHEQFF
NA	TRBV6-6	TRBJ1-4	NA	TGTGCCAGCGCTGGGTTAGCTGGGGAAAAACTGTTTTTT	CASAGLAGEKLFF
NA	TRBV6-5	TRBJ1-1	NA	TGTGCAGCTGACGAGAACACTGAAGCTTTCTTT	CAADENTEAFF
NA	TRBV28	TRBJ1-1	TRBD1	TGTGCCAGCAGTTCCCCTGCGGGACAGGGTTCCACTGAAGCTTTCTTT	CASSSPAGQGSTEAFF
NA	TRBV7-2	TRBJ1-4	NA	TGTGCCAGCAGCCGAGGGTCCGGGAATGAAAAACTGTTTTTT	CASSRGSGNEKLFF
few	TRBV10-3	TRBJ2-7	NA	TGTGCCATCAGGCCTTTAGCCAGCTCCTACGAGCAGTACTTC	CAIRPLASSYEQYF
NA	TRBV7-9	TRBJ1-4	NA	TGTGCCAGCAGCTTAGGGGGGGCCGGAAAACTGTTTTTT	CASSLGGAGKLFF
NA	TRBV6-1	TRBJ1-2	NA	TGTGCCAGCAGTCCAGGGGCCAACTATGGCTACACCTTC	CASSPGANYGYTF
once	TRBV10-3	TRBJ2-2	NA	TGTGCCATCAGGGGGGGGGCAAACACCGGGGAGCTGTTTTTT	CAIRGGANTGELFF
few	TRBV5-1	TRBJ2-7	NA	TGCGCCAGCAGCCCGGAGGGACGTTTTAACGAGCAGTACTTC	CASSPEGRFNEQYF
NA	TRBV7-2	TRBJ2-1	TRBD1	TGTGCCAGCAGCCTACAGGGGGGTGTATCCTACAATGAGCAGTTCTTC	CASSLQGGVSYNEQFF
NA	TRBV5-1	TRBJ2-1	NA	TGCGCCAGCAGCTTGGCCGGGTCCGGGACAAGCTACAATGAGCAGTTCTTC	CASSLAGSGTSYNEQFF
once	TRBV6-6	TRBJ1-5	NA	TGTGCCAGCAGTCAGGCCGGTAGCAATCAGCCCCAGCATTTT	CASSQAGSNQPQHF
NA	TRBV7-2	TRBJ1-6	NA	TGTGCCAGCAGCTCCACACGACAGGTCTATAATTCACCCCTCCACTTT	CASSSTRQVYNSPLHF
NA	TRBV7-8	TRBJ2-1	TRBD2	TGTGCCAGCAGCTTAGCTTGGGGAGCGGGGGGCTCCTACAATGAGCAGTTCTTC	CASSLAWGAGGSYNEQFF
NA	TRBV7-2	TRBJ1-5	NA	TGTGCCAGCAGCCAAGCAAGGGGCTCCGGCGATCAGCCCCAGCATTTT	CASSQARGSGDQPQHF
NA	TRBV2	TRBJ1-5	TRBD1	TGTGCCAGCAAAGCAGGGGGTAGGGATCAGCCCCAGCATTTT	CASKAGGRDQPQHF
NA	TRBV5-4	TRBJ2-5	NA	TGTGCCAGCAGCTCGGGGGTGGGAGGGACCCAGTACTTC	CASSSGVGGTQYF